This is a list of T cell receptor beta chains from one sample in a study of blood T cells in healthy people across ages. TCRdb reprocessed the 5' RACE reads via MiXCR and lists one record per CDR3 protein. The repertoire holds 780,000 or so distinct CDR3 sequences, with 20% to 25% as singletons. The same specimen was also included in a second study, on T cells of mothers and their children.

Sequencing was performed on blood. The receptors were gathered from a boy between 10 and 17 years old in good health. CDR3s include the opening cysteine and the closing phenylalanine or tryptophan. A D gene is named only where the DNA matches it firmly. The size entry is marked missing in some rows and otherwise reads once, few, many or a size class.

clone size	V gene	D gene	J gene	CDR3 DNA	CDR3 protein
NA	TRBV2	NA	TRBJ2-5	TGTGCCAGCAGTGGCCAGCGCCAAGAGGCCCAGTACTTC	CASSGQRQEAQYF
NA	TRBV3-1	TRBD1	TRBJ2-3	TGTGCCAGCAGCTGGCGGACAGGGGCGGCCACAGATACGCAGTGTTTT	CASSWRTGAATDTQCF
NA	TRBV20-1	TRBD2	TRBJ2-5	TGCAGTGCTAGAGACCTCCTAGCGGGGGGCCGGATCGATCAAGAGACCCAGTACTTC	CSARDLLAGGRIDQETQYF
NA	TRBV6-1	NA	TRBJ1-1	TGTGCCAGCAGTCTCACCGGGAAACCGGTTGTAAACACTGAAGCTTTCTTT	CASSLTGKPVVNTEAFF
NA	TRBV27	TRBD2	TRBJ2-1	TGTGCCAGCAGTTTAAGTTCGGCTAGCGGGAGTTCCTACAATGAGCAGTTCTTC	CASSLSSASGSSYNEQFF
NA	TRBV7-9	NA	TRBJ2-3	TGTGCCAGCAGCTTAGGGCAGGGCTCCGGCACAGATACGCAGTATTTT	CASSLGQGSGTDTQYF
NA	TRBV2	NA	TRBJ1-4	TGTGCCAGCAGTGAAAGGTGGAAAGCAACTAATGAAAAACTGTTTTTT	CASSERWKATNEKLFF
few	TRBV3-1	TRBD2	TRBJ2-7	TGTGCCAGCAGCCAAACCGTAGGGGCGGGGGGGAACTACGAGCAGTACTTC	CASSQTVGAGGNYEQYF
few	TRBV12-5	TRBD2	TRBJ2-1	TGTGCTAGTGGTTTTAGCGGGAGCAATGAGCAGTTCTTC	CASGFSGSNEQFF
NA	TRBV29-1	TRBD1	TRBJ2-3	TGCAGCGTTGAAACAGGGGCCGGTGTGGATACGCAGTATTTT	CSVETGAGVDTQYF
NA	TRBV12-3/TRBV12-4	NA	TRBJ1-2	TGTGCCAGCAGTCCTCGGGTGGCTGGCTACACCTTC	CASSPRVAGYTF
few	TRBV5-4	TRBD2	TRBJ2-5	TGTGCCAGCAGCTTGGTGCCTAGCGGGAGAGAAGAGACCCAGTACTTC	CASSLVPSGREETQYF
NA	TRBV7-2	NA	TRBJ2-2	TGTGCCAGCACCCCAGAGGGGGCGAACACCGGGGAGCTGTTTTTT	CASTPEGANTGELFF
NA	TRBV20-1	NA	TRBJ1-4	TGCAGTGCTAGAGAGGCTTTCGGGAGGGCGGTAGATGAAAAACTGTTTTTT	CSAREAFGRAVDEKLFF
few	TRBV6-6	NA	TRBJ2-1	TGTGCCAGCAGTTACTCCGGCCGATTGGAGCAGTTCTTC	CASSYSGRLEQFF
few	TRBV7-2	NA	TRBJ1-4	TGTGCCAGCAGCTTAGGGCCTGCAACTAATGAAAAACTGTTTTTT	CASSLGPATNEKLFF